The 23 T cell receptor beta chains below were found in one sample sequenced in a study of tumor-infiltrating lymphocytes in oesophageal squamous cell carcinoma. One entry per CDR3 protein, called by TCRdb with MiXCR from the PCR reads. The sample consists of about 12,000 distinct CDR3 sequences, about 52% of them appearing once. What was sequenced was esophageal tumor tissue. The receptors stem from a female donor with esophageal squamous cell carcinoma.

This clonotype was detected a few times. This chain uses TRBV20-1 with TRBJ2-7; D is possibly TRBD2 (6 bases). The CDR3 totals 11 residues. From germline, CDR1 is DFQATT and CDR2 SNEGSKA (reference sequence). Trimming shortened V by 3 bases and J by 9 bases, and 12 bases separated the two germline ends. This CDR3 reads CSASTNGGQYF. CDR3 DNA sequence: TGCAGTGCTAGCACTAACGGGGGGCAGTACTTC.

This clonotype was counted between two and nine times. This chain uses TRBV28 with TRBJ1-5, with D possibly matching TRBD1 (5 bases). V lost 6 bases and J lost 5, with 11 bases in between. This CDR3 contains 13 residues. Germline V CDR1 and CDR2: MDHEN, SYDVKM. The CDR3 DNA reads TGTGCCAGCAGGCTTGGGACTTATCAGCCCCAGCATTTT. Translated: CASRLGTYQPQHF.

This clonotype was observed a few times. The rearrangement uses TRBV7-3 and TRBJ2-1, with D possibly matching TRBD2 (6 bases). The CDR3 runs to 16 residues. The germline gives CDR1 SGHTA, CDR2 FQGTGA. Trimming pared 2 bases from V and 6 bases from J, leaving 17 bases between. In nucleotides, the CDR3 is TGTGCCAGCAGCTTAGGCAGTAGCGGTCTGGCCAATGAGCAGTTCTTC. Encoded protein: CASSLGSSGLANEQFF.

The chain employs TRBV6-5 and TRBJ2-5, with D maybe TRBD2 (5 bases). The J call is doubtful: the DNA matches TRBJ2-1 better. Per germline, CDR1 MNHEY and CDR2 SVGAGI. CDR3 length: 16 amino acids. CDR3 nucleotide sequence: TGTGCCAGCAGTCCTAAGGGAGCGGAGTTTAACAATGAGCAGTTCTTC. Amino acids: CASSPKGAEFNNEQFF.

J is TRBJ2-2 and V is TRBV7-8; 11 nucleotides match TRBD2. The CDR3 is 15 amino acids. The V segment lost 4 bases and the J segment 8 bases; nucleotides outside the gene matches: 6. Germline values: CDR1 SGHVS, CDR2 FQNEAQ. CDR3 sequence reads: CASSYLTSGKGELFF. The CDR3 coding sequence is TGTGCCAGCAGCTACCTGACTAGCGGGAAGGGGGAGCTGTTTTTT.

This clonotype was recorded a few times. V gene TRBV6-1 combines with J gene TRBJ2-1; D may be TRBD1 (5 bases). The end of the DNA aligns better with TRBJ2-5, so the J call may be wrong. The length of the CDR3 is 12 residues. Germline V gene sequence: CDR1 MNHNS, CDR2 SASEGT. The CDR3 sequence: CASTGNQETQYF. The CDR3 bases are TGTGCCAGCACAGGGAACCAAGAGACCCAGTACTTC.

This sequence joins TRBV7-9 and TRBJ1-2; 7 positions match TRBD1. The length of the CDR3 is 17 residues. The germline CDR1 and CDR2 sequences are SEHNR and FQNEAQ (reference sequence). Unmatched junction bases numbered 13, after V lost 5 bases and J lost 1 base. The DNA for the CDR3 is TGTGCCAGCAGCAATATCATCACAGGGGATTTTAACTATGGCTACACCTTC. It is translated as CASSNIITGDFNYGYTF.

The rearrangement uses TRBV28 and TRBJ1-5; D is ambiguous. The V end was cut by 5 bases, the J end by 5 bases, with 7 bases between. The CDR3 runs 12 residues. CDR1 is MDHEN and CDR2 is SYDVKM in the germline V gene. The CDR3: CASSDMDQPQHF. The DNA of the CDR3 is TGTGCCAGCAGTGATATGGATCAGCCCCAGCATTTT. Complete variable domain (other parts from reference TRBV28 and TRBJ1-5): DVKVTQSSRYLVKRTGEKVFLECVQDMDHENMFWYRQDPGLGLRLIYFSYDVKMKEKGDIPEGYSVSREKKERFSLILESASTNQTSMYLCASSDMDQPQHFGDGTRLSIL.

For this clonotype: This sequence may be a read error, since a much larger clone differs from it by one base. The chain carries TRBV10-2 and TRBJ2-4; D is unclear. The J call may not be correct, given that the DNA end is closer to TRBJ2-1. The CDR3 is 15 amino acids. Germline V gene lookup returns CDR1 WSHSY and CDR2 SAAADI. CDR3 residues: CASSSWQMGRYEQFF. As DNA, the CDR3 is TGCGCCAGCAGTAGTTGGCAGATGGGCCGATACGAGCAGTTCTTC.

A word on this clonotype: The final CDR3 position lacks the conserved phenylalanine or tryptophan, pointing to a likely read error. No DNA is shown, since the ends of the CDR3 on it are uncertain; the CDR3 is the one TCRdb lists. The genes are TRBV28 and TRBJ2-7; the D call of TRBD1 is as the table states it, not checked on the DNA. The CDR3 comprises 15 residues, both ends counted. Germline-derived CDR1 and CDR2 are MDHEN and SYDVKM. The CDR3 region is CASSFGGGYGYTFGS.

Within the sample, this clonotype is medium-sized. The V gene is TRBV6-1, the J gene TRBJ2-1; D not certain. V shed 5 bases and J shed 8 bases, with 16 bases lying between them. Germline V gives CDR1 MNHNS, CDR2 SASEGT. There are 14 residues in the CDR3. CDR3: CASSSHFPGDEQFF. The CDR3 coding sequence is TGTGCCAGCAGTTCCCACTTCCCCGGAGATGAGCAGTTCTTC.

This clonotype came up a few times. The rearrangement joins TRBV11-3 to TRBJ2-4, with TRBD1 as a possible D gene (5 bases). Gene TRBJ2-1 matches the end of the DNA better, so the J call may be wrong. There are 14 residues in the CDR3. Germline-derived CDR1 and CDR2 are SGHNT and YENEEA. The CDR3 coding sequence is TGTGCCAGCAGCTTAGCTCAGGGTGGGAATGAGCAGTTCTTC. It specifies CASSLAQGGNEQFF.

This chain uses TRBV7-2 with TRBJ2-5, with D possibly being TRBD2 (5 bases). CDR3 length: 17 residues. Between the trimmed V and J ends, which lost 1 base and 1 base, there was a span of 16 bases. Germline assignment: CDR1 SGHTA and CDR2 FQGNSA. For the CDR3, the DNA is TGTGCCAGCAGCTTAGTATCCCTGAGACTAATCCAAGAGACCCAGTACTTC. Its translation: CASSLVSLRLIQETQYF.

This clonotype was seen a few times. J is TRBJ2-7 and V is TRBV7-9, with a possible D match to TRBD2 (5 bases). Germline CDR1 SEHNR, CDR2 FQNEAQ (reference sequence). This CDR3 has 14 amino acids. Deletions cut 5 bases from V and 7 bases from J, with 18 bases between. As DNA, the CDR3 is TGTGCCAGCAGCGCCCCTCGGGGTGGCCATGAGCAGTACTTC. Its translation is CASSAPRGGHEQYF.

The chain carries TRBV7-3 and TRBJ2-1; no firm D call. With the DNA end fitting TRBJ2-5 better, the J assignment may be wrong. The germline V gene encodes CDR1 SGHTA and CDR2 FQGTGA. This CDR3 contains 14 residues. CDR3 sequence: CASSLRSGSETQYF. CDR3 DNA: TGTGCCAGCAGCTTACGCTCGGGTTCAGAGACCCAGTACTTC.

This clonotype turned up a few times. The chain has TRBV6-5 and TRBJ2-1, with D possibly matching TRBD1 (5 bases). Germline V CDR1 and CDR2: MNHEY, SVGAGI. Deletions cut 2 bases from V and 7 bases from J, with 9 bases between. The CDR3 is 13 amino acids. CDR3 region: CASSYPWTNEQFF. For the CDR3, the DNA is TGTGCCAGCAGTTACCCATGGACAAATGAGCAGTTCTTC.

The table lists this clonotype with many counts. The chain recombines TRBV20-1 with TRBJ2-6; 9 bases agree with TRBD1. Trimming at V came to 2 bases and at J to 0 bases, leaving 5 bases not matched to a gene. Looked up from germline, CDR1 is DFQATT and CDR2 is SNEGSKA (reference sequence). The CDR3 runs to 17 residues. CDR3 nucleotide sequence: TGCAGTGCTAGACCGGGACAGGGTATCTCTGGGGCCAACGTCCTGACTTTC. This translates into CSARPGQGISGANVLTF.

In this sample, this clonotype turned up many times. The chain is built from TRBV7-9 and TRBJ2-5; D ambiguous. V was cut by 7 bases and J by 11 bases, with 23 bases left in between. The germline gives CDR1 SEHNR, CDR2 FQNEAQ (reference sequence). The length of the CDR3 is 14 residues. The CDR3 reads CASTPTTGFNEQYF. CDR3 DNA: TGTGCCAGCACCCCAACGACTGGATTCAATGAGCAGTACTTC.

The J gene is TRBJ2-7, the V gene TRBV7-2; D ambiguous. Trimming shortened V by 3 bases and J by 4 bases, and 16 bases separated the two germline ends. CDR3 size: 15 residues. The germline gives CDR1 SGHTA, CDR2 FQGNSA. Here the CDR3 DNA reads TGTGCCAGCAGCTTGTCCCTTAGTAGTCTTTACGAGCAGTACTTC. It translates to CASSLSLSSLYEQYF.

This clonotype was seen more than once but under ten times. A much larger clone differs from this one at a single base, so this may be a read error. V and J are TRBV2 and TRBJ2-5; D is ambiguous. With the DNA end fitting TRBJ2-1 better, the J assignment may be wrong. CDR3 size: 12 residues. Germline CDR1 SNHLY, CDR2 FYNNEI. CDR3 sequence (DNA): TGTGCCAGCGGCGTGTACCAAGAGACCCAGTTCTTC. This sequence encodes CASGVYQETQFF.

This clonotype was recorded many times. The chain couples TRBV27 to TRBJ2-1; D is tentatively TRBD1 or TRBD2 (5 bases each). Trimming removed 6 bases at V and 5 bases at J, with 14 bases between. CDR3 size: 14 residues. Germline CDR1 MNHEY, CDR2 SMNVEV (reference sequence). Written as DNA, the CDR3 is TGTGCCAGCAGCCGTAGGGGAGCTGACAATGAGCAGTTCTTC. It encodes CASSRRGADNEQFF.

The chain employs TRBV6-2 or TRBV6-3 and TRBJ2-6; 10 bases agree with TRBD1. The J call may be wrong; the DNA end is better matched by TRBJ2-1. This CDR3 contains 14 residues. Germline CDR1 is MNHEY and CDR2 is SVGEGT. Here the CDR3 reads CASSYWGQGYEQFF. Here the CDR3 DNA reads TGTGCCAGCAGTTACTGGGGACAGGGGTACGAGCAGTTCTTC.

This clonotype was seen ten or more times. The CDR3 DNA reads TGTGCCAGCAGCTTGGGCCGACAGGGAAGACACGAGCAGTACTTC. Amino acids: CASSLGRQGRHEQYF. V and J are TRBV5-4 and TRBJ2-7; TRBD1 matches 7 bases. This CDR3 comprises 15 residues. Trimming took 0 bases from V and 5 from J; bases not matched to a gene: 8. CDR1 is SGHNT, CDR2 YYREEE, per germline (reference sequence).